A selection of T cell receptor beta chains follows, all from one sample in a study of cytomegalovirus exposure and HLA in healthy donors. TCRdb's table, derived via immunoSEQ multiplex PCR, lists solely in-frame clones and lacks some. The sample lists 210,000 or so clones, just under 80% occurring once. The sample consisted of PBMCs. The receptors come from a boy younger than 18 in good health and CMV-seronegative. CDR3s include the opening cysteine and the closing phenylalanine or tryptophan. The order of the fields is D gene, V gene, J gene, CDR3 protein. The D gene is left open where the match is weak.

TRBD2,TRBV30,TRBJ2-5,CAWASGGTQETQYF
-,TRBV5-8,TRBJ2-6,CASSLAPGRSGSGANVLTF
-,TRBV7-6,TRBJ2-5,CASSLDPRETQYF
-,TRBV5-6,TRBJ1-1,CASSLLGASEAFF
TRBD2,TRBV15,TRBJ2-1,CATSRFGTSTHEQFF
TRBD1,TRBV2,TRBJ2-5,CASSERGQGMETQYF
-,TRBV6-1,TRBJ1-5,CASSGAGSRNQPQHF
-,TRBV11-3,TRBJ2-2,CASSLRDAGELFF
-,TRBV7-6,TRBJ2-1,CASSLTSNEQFF
-,TRBV7-2,TRBJ2-1,CASSPRGPYNEQFF
-,TRBV10-1,TRBJ1-1,CASSEGTQLMNTEAFF
TRBD1,TRBV5-1,TRBJ1-3,CASKQTGGSGNTIYF
-,TRBV30,TRBJ1-1,CAWRVRNTEAFF